The 19 T cell receptor beta chains below all came from one sample that was sequenced in a study of T-cell memory formation after mild COVID-19. TCRdb ran MiXCR on the 5' RACE reads and lists one entry per CDR3 protein. The sample has around 250,000 distinct CDR3 sequences; 16% are singletons. Sequenced input: PBMCs or a T cell subset sorted from them (not recorded which). Receptors originate from a man aged 18 to 29 who had mild COVID-19 (a few samples of this study predate the infection). Cell type and time point are not known.

This clonotype has only a few counts. The gene calls are TRBV5-1 and TRBJ2-1, with D perhaps matching TRBD2 (5 bases). Germline CDR1 SGHRS, CDR2 YFSETQ. V lost 5 bases to trimming and J lost 0 bases, with 12 bases between them. CDR3 length: 15 amino acids. The CDR3 loop reads CASRISVPSYNEQFF. DNA for the CDR3: TGCGCCAGCAGAATTAGCGTCCCCTCCTACAATGAGCAGTTCTTC.

This clonotype occurred a few times. V usage is TRBV6-5 and J usage is TRBJ2-1; 7 nucleotides align to TRBD1. The germline CDR1 and CDR2 sequences are MNHEY and SVGAGI. The CDR3 loop spans 14 amino acids. The trim removed 7 bases at V and 4 bases at J, leaving 7 bases unmatched. CDR3 loop: CASTAGTDYNEQFF. The CDR3 DNA reads TGTGCCAGCACAGCCGGGACAGATTACAATGAGCAGTTCTTC.

The genes are TRBV11-3 and TRBJ2-3; D not resolved. With 4 bases removed from V and 5 bases from J, the gap between germline ends came to 7 bases. This CDR3 is 12 amino acids long. The germline CDR1 and CDR2 sequences are SGHNT and YENEEA. CDR3 region: CASSSELDTQYF. The CDR3 nucleotides read TGTGCCAGCAGCTCTGAACTAGATACGCAGTATTTT.

The chain uses TRBV27 and TRBJ2-1; 7 bases match TRBD1. The trim removed 4 bases at V and 10 bases at J, leaving 13 bases unmatched. CDR3 length: 15 residues. Germline V gene data show CDR1 as MNHEY and CDR2 as SMNVEV (reference sequence). The CDR3 here is CASSSGTAWAGEQFF. The CDR3 bases are TGTGCCAGCAGTTCCGGGACAGCCTGGGCAGGGGAGCAGTTCTTC.

In this sample, this clonotype turned up a few times. J is TRBJ1-1 and V is TRBV5-1, with 8 bases fitting TRBD1. The germline gives CDR1 SGHRS, CDR2 YFSETQ. The CDR3 is made up of 16 amino acids. Germline trimming cut 4 bases from V and 1 base from J; bases unmatched to any gene: 9. This CDR3 reads CASSQSSGTGNTEAFF. The CDR3 DNA reads as TGCGCCAGCAGCCAAAGTTCCGGGACAGGGAACACTGAAGCTTTCTTT.

The rearrangement uses TRBV29-1 and TRBJ2-2, with D perhaps TRBD2 (6 bases). The V and J ends lost 5 bases and 4 bases respectively, with 17 bases between them. This CDR3 is 15 amino acids long. From germline, CDR1 is SQVTM and CDR2 ANQGSEA. DNA of the CDR3: TGCAGCGTTCCCAGGGCGGGGCCCGGCACCGGGGAGCTGTTTTTT. Translated, it gives CSVPRAGPGTGELFF.

This clonotype showed up just a few times. The V and J genes are TRBV30 and TRBJ2-2, with TRBD1 matching over 7 bases. J was trimmed by 0 bases and V by 1 base; bases with no gene match: 5. CDR1 and CDR2 from the germline V gene are GTSNPN and SVGIG (reference sequence). The CDR3 extends over 16 amino acids. In nucleotides, the CDR3 is TGTGCCTGGAGTGCGTCCGGGACAGCGAACACCGGGGAGCTGTTTTTT. This gives the protein CAWSASGTANTGELFF.

The gene calls are TRBV20-1 and TRBJ1-1; a possible D gene is TRBD1 (5 bases). The germline CDR1 and CDR2 sequences are DFQATT and SNEGSKA (reference sequence). The CDR3 consists of 13 residues. V lost 6 bases and J 1 base, leaving 12 bases between the germline ends. CDR3 in DNA: TGCAGTGCCGCCCGGGACCCGAACACTGAAGCTTTCTTT. Encoded protein: CSAARDPNTEAFF.

The V gene is TRBV3-1, the J gene TRBJ2-1; D is undetermined. The CDR3 spans 12 residues. V was trimmed by 4 bases and J by 9 bases, leaving 10 bases between them. Germline loops: CDR1 LGHDT, CDR2 YNNKEL (reference sequence). The CDR3, as DNA: TGTGCCAGCAGCCTAATCGGAAGTGAGCAGTTCTTC. It yields the protein CASSLIGSEQFF.

This clonotype showed up just a few times. V is TRBV13 and J is TRBJ2-5; D gene uncertain. The germline V and J ends were trimmed by 4 bases and 1 base, with 10 bases remaining between them. Germline V lookup: CDR1 PRHDT, CDR2 FYEKMQ (reference sequence). The CDR3 totals 14 residues. For the CDR3, the DNA is TGTGCCAGCAGCTCATATCTGGTCCAAGAGACCCAGTACTTC. Encoded protein: CASSSYLVQETQYF.

Here the CDR3 DNA reads TGTGCCAGCACCCAGGGGGCCGCACCTGTCAACTACGAGCAGTACTTC. Amino acids: CASTQGAAPVNYEQYF. The genes are TRBV7-9 and TRBJ2-7; 8 bases fit TRBD1. The germline V gene has CDR1 SEHNR and CDR2 FQNEAQ (reference sequence). CDR3 length equals 16 residues. J lost 3 bases, V lost 7 bases, and 14 bases had no gene match.

The rearrangement joins TRBV24-1 to TRBJ2-1; the match to TRBD2 covers 8 bases. V shed 5 bases and J 2 bases; nucleotides not matched to a gene: 4. The CDR3 has 15 residues. The V gene's germline CDR1 is KGHDR and CDR2 SFDVKD. The CDR3 loop reads CATSAAGGPYNEQFF. The CDR3 bases are TGTGCCACCAGTGCCGCGGGGGGTCCCTACAATGAGCAGTTCTTC.

This clonotype was recorded a few times. The rearrangement links TRBV7-9 to TRBJ2-6; the D gene could be TRBD1 or TRBD2 (6 bases each). Germline loops: CDR1 SEHNR, CDR2 FQNEAQ (reference sequence). The CDR3 sequence is 22 residues long. V was shortened by 3 bases and J by 2 bases, with 29 bases between the two germline ends. CDR3: CASSLVRPAGVWGAPGANVLTF. In DNA, the CDR3 is TGTGCCAGCAGCTTGGTACGACCCGCTGGCGTGTGGGGGGCTCCTGGGGCCAACGTCCTGACTTTC.

This clonotype has ten or more counts. The V gene is TRBV7-2, the J gene TRBJ1-2; D may be TRBD1 (5 bases). Germline V lookup: CDR1 SGHTA, CDR2 FQGNSA. This CDR3 has 16 residues. Trimming took off 5 bases at V and 2 bases at J, with 18 bases between the two ends. For the CDR3, the DNA is TGTGCCAGCAGCCGCTTAAGGGGAGCGGCAAACTATGGCTACACCTTC. It specifies CASSRLRGAANYGYTF.

Ten or more counts support this clonotype. The chain joins TRBV5-6 to TRBJ2-3; 10 nucleotides agree with TRBD2. The CDR3 is 17 amino acids. Germline V gives CDR1 SGHDT, CDR2 YYEEEE. With 2 bases clipped from V and 5 bases from J, the junction kept 11 bases outside the gene matches. CDR3 residues: CASSFLSGGPLGDTQYF. The CDR3, as DNA: TGTGCCAGCAGCTTCCTTAGCGGGGGGCCTCTAGGAGATACGCAGTATTTT.

This clonotype has just a few counts. The chain carries TRBV10-1 and TRBJ1-2; TRBD1 is a possible D gene (5 bases). V shed 3 bases and J shed 14 bases, with 25 bases lying between them. This CDR3 comprises 15 residues. Per the germline V gene, CDR1 is WNHNN and CDR2 is SYGVQD (reference sequence). The CDR3 DNA follows: TGCGCCAGCAGTGAACAGAACGGAGAAGCGGGGGGACGGACCTTC. Its protein product is CASSEQNGEAGGRTF.

This clonotype was seen a handful of times. The chain combines TRBV19 with TRBJ1-1; 8 bases fit TRBD1. CDR3 length: 16 amino acids. Trimming took 4 bases from V and 3 from J; bases not matched to a gene: 10. Germline V gives CDR1 LNHDA, CDR2 SQIVND (reference sequence). The CDR3 nucleotides read TGTGCCAGTAGTAAGGGGGACAGGCCCCCCCACACTGAAGCTTTCTTT. The encoded protein is CASSKGDRPPHTEAFF.

The chain links TRBV7-9 to TRBJ2-4; 8 bases are shared with TRBD1. With 7 bases clipped from V and 9 bases from J, the junction kept 14 bases outside the gene matches. This CDR3 is built from 15 residues. Germline CDR1 SEHNR, CDR2 FQNEAQ (reference sequence). CDR3 in amino acids: CASTRKQGGMGIQYF. DNA of the CDR3: TGTGCCAGCACCCGTAAACAGGGGGGAATGGGCATTCAGTACTTC.

The chain recombines TRBV6-2 or TRBV6-3 with TRBJ2-2; D is ambiguous. V was pared by 6 bases and J by 1 base, with 3 bases between. CDR1 is MNHEY, CDR2 SVGEGT, per germline. The CDR3 runs to 12 residues. The CDR3 reads CASRQNTGELFF. CDR3 DNA sequence: TGTGCCAGCAGACAGAACACCGGGGAGCTGTTTTTT.